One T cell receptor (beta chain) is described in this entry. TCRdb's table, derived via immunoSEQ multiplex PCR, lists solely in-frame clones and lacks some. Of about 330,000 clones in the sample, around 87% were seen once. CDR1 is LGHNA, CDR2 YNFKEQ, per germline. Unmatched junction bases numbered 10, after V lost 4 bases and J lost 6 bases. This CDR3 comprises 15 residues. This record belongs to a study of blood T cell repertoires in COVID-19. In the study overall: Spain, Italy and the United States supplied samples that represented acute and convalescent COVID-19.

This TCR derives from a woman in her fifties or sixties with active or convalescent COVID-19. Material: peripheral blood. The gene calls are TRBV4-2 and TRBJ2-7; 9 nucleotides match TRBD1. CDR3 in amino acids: CASSRVRDRALEQYF. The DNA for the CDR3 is TGTGCCAGCAGCCGGGTGCGGGACAGGGCTCTCGAGCAGTACTTC.